The source of this T cell receptor (beta chain) is a study of OX40 agonist ivuxolimab in advanced cancers. For context, the study as a whole: Ivuxolimab was an agonistic, fully human IgG2 monoclonal antibody directed against OX40 (CD134), a costimulatory receptor. Intravenous ivuxolimab was administered to patients every 2 weeks at six dose levels: 0.01, 0.1, 0.3, 1.5, 3 and 10 mg/kg. Among the roughly 54 dose-escalation patients, around 19 had hepatocellular carcinoma, some 15 melanoma, 9 renal cell carcinoma and 9 head and neck cancer. In the dose-escalation cohort, 70% to 85% of patients were male, and the mean age was around 60 years, with a range of roughly 20 to 80. Patients were allowed to have had prior anti-PD-1, anti-PD-L1 or anti-CTLA-4 therapy, and 40% of the dose-escalation patients had previously received checkpoint inhibitors. Partial responses occurred in three dose-escalation patients: two with cutaneous melanoma and one with hepatocellular carcinoma. Peripheral TCRbeta sequencing was intended to test whether TCR sequence diversity was altered and clonal T-cell expansion was caused by ivuxolimab. The paper reports the monotherapy dose-escalation portion (N of about 50 patients) of the phase I ivuxolimab trial.

The trial excluded patients who had a history of autoimmune disease or were on systemic immunosuppression. In every dose cohort, peripheral blood was drawn for TCR sequencing at baseline, cycle 4 day 1, and cycle 7 day 1. Samples came from an open-label, multicenter, first-in-human phase I dose-escalation trial of ivuxolimab. The trial enrolled adults with locally advanced or metastatic head and neck squamous cell, hepatocellular, melanoma or renal cell carcinoma. CD4+ and CD8+ T cells were sorted separately from peripheral blood before TCR sequencing. The germline ends are 11 bases apart after V is trimmed by 5 bases and J by 4 bases. The CDR3 measures 13 amino acids from cysteine to phenylalanine. Solely the CDR3 DNA is kept, with 39 bases framed from the first base. The CDR1 and CDR2 encoded by the germline V gene (reference sequence) are MNHNY and SVGAGI. As concerns this clone: Its antigen is not yet known. Base qualities are not provided; no much larger clone lies one nucleotide away.

Genomic DNA was isolated from the sorted cells so that the TCRbeta CDR3 region could be sequenced. TCRbeta CDR3 regions were sequenced using the immunoSEQ Assay. The table was pulled from immuneACCESS by TCRdb, which kept in-frame rearrangements only. Such tables lose some clones; where checked, under half of the loss comes from unresolved V genes, and the rest has no known cause. Recorded for this sample are about 59,000 clones; about four fifths of them occurred a single time. The top ten clones comprise less than 0.55% of the sample. Summary of the overall study and its limitations: In the 0.1-3.0 mg/kg groups, partial responders were among the patients with the lowest normalized peripheral clonal expansion, particularly in CD8+ T cells. At doses of 0.1 to 3.0 mg/kg, clonal expansion of both CD4+ and CD8+ T cells in blood was seen between baseline and week 6. The antigen specificity of the clonally expanded peripheral T cells was not determined. After ivuxolimab, expanded clones were on average more numerous among CD8+ T cells than among CD4+ T cells. Low levels of normalized T-cell clonal expansion were also seen in some patients who did not respond.

This sequence was found in an adult with an advanced solid tumor such as melanoma, head and neck, liver or kidney cancer. Sequenced here: CD4+ or CD8+ T cells sorted from blood, sampled in a trial of the OX40 agonist ivuxolimab. Recombination connected TRBV6-6 to TRBJ1-2, with the D segment identity uncertain. Here the CDR3 is given as CASSPPQTYGYTF. The bases read TGTGCCAGCAGTCCCCCGCAGACCTATGGCTACACCTTC.